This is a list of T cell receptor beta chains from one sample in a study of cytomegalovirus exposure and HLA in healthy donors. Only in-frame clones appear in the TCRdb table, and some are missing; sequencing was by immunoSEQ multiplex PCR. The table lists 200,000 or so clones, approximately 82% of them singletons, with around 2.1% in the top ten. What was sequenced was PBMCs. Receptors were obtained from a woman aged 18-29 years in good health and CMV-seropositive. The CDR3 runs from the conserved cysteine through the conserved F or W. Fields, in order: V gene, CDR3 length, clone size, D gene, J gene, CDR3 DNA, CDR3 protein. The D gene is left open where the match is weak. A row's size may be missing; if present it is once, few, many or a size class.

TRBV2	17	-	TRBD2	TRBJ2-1	TGTGCCAGCACGGGACTAGCGGAACAAAGCTCCTACAATGAGCAGTTCTTC	CASTGLAEQSSYNEQFF
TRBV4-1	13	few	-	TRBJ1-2	TGCGCCAGCAGCCAAGATCCAGTCTATGGCTACACCTTC	CASSQDPVYGYTF
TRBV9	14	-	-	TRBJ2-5	TGTGCCAGCAGCGTAGGAGGGTACCAAGAGACCCAGTACTTC	CASSVGGYQETQYF
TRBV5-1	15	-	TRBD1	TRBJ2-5	TGCGCCAGCAGGATTGGGGGACAGATGCAAGAGACCCAGTACTTC	CASRIGGQMQETQYF
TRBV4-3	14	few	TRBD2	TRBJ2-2	TGCGCCAGCAGCCAAGATAGCGGGGGCGGGGAGCTGTTTTTT	CASSQDSGGGELFF
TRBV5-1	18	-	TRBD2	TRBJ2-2	TGCGCCAGCAGCTTGATCCCCCGGGCTGGCGGGGGTGGCGGGGAGCTGTTTTTT	CASSLIPRAGGGGGELFF
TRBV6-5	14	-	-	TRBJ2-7	TGTGCCAGCAGTTTTGGACGGGAACTCTACGAGCAGTACTTC	CASSFGRELYEQYF
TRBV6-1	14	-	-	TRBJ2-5	TGTGCCACAAGATTCCCGGCTAGAGGAGAGACCCAGTACTTC	CATRFPARGETQYF
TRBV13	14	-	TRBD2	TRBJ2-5	TGTGCCAGCAGCTCCACTCTAGCGGGGCGGACCCAGTACTTC	CASSSTLAGRTQYF
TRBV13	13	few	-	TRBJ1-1	TGTGCCAGCAGCGGGGAGTTAGTCACTGAAGCTTTCTTT	CASSGELVTEAFF
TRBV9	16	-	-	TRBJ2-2	TGTGCCAGCAGGTCATGGGGGCCCGCGAACACCGGGGAGCTGTTTTTT	CASRSWGPANTGELFF
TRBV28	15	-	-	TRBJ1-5	TGTGCCAGCAGTTTAGGTGGGACTGCTAATCAGCCCCAGCATTTT	CASSLGGTANQPQHF
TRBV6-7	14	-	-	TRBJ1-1	TGTGCCAGCAGTTACTCACCGGGGAAGAGTGAAGCTTTCTTT	CASSYSPGKSEAFF
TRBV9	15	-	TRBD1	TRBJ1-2	TGTGCCAGCACCGTTTCTGGGACAGACCCTAGAGGCTACACCTTC	CASTVSGTDPRGYTF
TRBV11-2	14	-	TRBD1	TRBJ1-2	TGTGCCAGCAGCCCGACAATGGACAGGGATGGCTACACCTTC	CASSPTMDRDGYTF
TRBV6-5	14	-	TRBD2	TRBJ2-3	TGTGCCAGCAGGCGGGGGACGAGCACAGATACGCAGTATTTT	CASRRGTSTDTQYF
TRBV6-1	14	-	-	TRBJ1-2	TGTGCCAGCAGTGAAGCAGTAGACTTCTATGGCTACACCTTC	CASSEAVDFYGYTF
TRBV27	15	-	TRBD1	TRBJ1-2	TGTGCCAGCAGTTTATCTCGGGACAGGGGTCGAGGCTACACCTTC	CASSLSRDRGRGYTF
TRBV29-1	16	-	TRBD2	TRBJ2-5	TGCAGCGTTGTGTGGGGGGGGTACGGAAACCAAGAGACCCAGTACTTC	CSVVWGGYGNQETQYF
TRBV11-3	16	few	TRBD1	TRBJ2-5	TGTGCCAGCAGCTTATGGGGACAGGGTCGACAAGAGACCCAGTACTTC	CASSLWGQGRQETQYF
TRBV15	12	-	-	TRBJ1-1	TGTGCCATCGGGGGTTGGGGTACTGAAGCTTTCTTT	CAIGGWGTEAFF
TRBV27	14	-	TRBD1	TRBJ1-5	TGTGCCAGCTGGACAGGGCTAAGCAATCAGCCCCAGCATTTT	CASWTGLSNQPQHF
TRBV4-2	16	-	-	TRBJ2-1	TGTGCCAGCAGTAGGATAGCGACGAGCTCCTACAATGAGCAGTTCTTC	CASSRIATSSYNEQFF
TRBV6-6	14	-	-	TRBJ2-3	TGTGCCAGCAGAACAGGGATAGGCACAGATACGCAGTATTTT	CASRTGIGTDTQYF
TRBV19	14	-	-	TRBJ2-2	TGTGCCAGTAGCATCTCAGGGTACACCGGGGAGCTGTTTTTT	CASSISGYTGELFF
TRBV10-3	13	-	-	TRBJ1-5	TGTGCCACCAAGCGGGATAGCAATCAGCCCCAGCATTTT	CATKRDSNQPQHF
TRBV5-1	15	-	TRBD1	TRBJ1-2	TGCGCCAGCAGCTTGGGGGATGACAGGGACCGTGGCTACACCTTC	CASSLGDDRDRGYTF
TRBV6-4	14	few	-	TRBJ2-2	TGTGCCAGCAGTGACTCGGTACGGGCCGGGGAGCTGTTTTTT	CASSDSVRAGELFF
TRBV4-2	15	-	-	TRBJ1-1	TGTGCCAGCAGCCAAGGGCTAGGAATGAACACTGAAGCTTTCTTT	CASSQGLGMNTEAFF
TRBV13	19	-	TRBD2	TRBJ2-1	TGTGCCAGCAGCTTACTAGCGGGGGGGACCTTGGGCTCCTACAATGAGCAGTTCTTC	CASSLLAGGTLGSYNEQFF
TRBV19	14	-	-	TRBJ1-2	TGTGCCAGTAACCTTGGCGGCCGTGGCTATGGCTACACCTTC	CASNLGGRGYGYTF
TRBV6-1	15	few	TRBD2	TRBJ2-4	TGTGCCAGCAGTGAAGCAGCGGGGGGGCCAAACAGTCAGTACTTC	CASSEAAGGPNSQYF
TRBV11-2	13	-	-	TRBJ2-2	TGTGCCAGCAGCTTACGAGGGACCGGGGAGCTGTTTTTT	CASSLRGTGELFF
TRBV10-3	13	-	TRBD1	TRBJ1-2	TGTGCCATTCAGCAGACAGGGAACTATGGCTACACCTTC	CAIQQTGNYGYTF
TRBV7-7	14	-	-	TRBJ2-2	TGTGCTAGCAGCTTAATCCAGGGTGCCGGGGAGCTGTTTTTT	CASSLIQGAGELFF